The 32 T cell receptor beta chains below all came from one sample that was sequenced in a study of blood T cell repertoires in COVID-19. This table comes from immunoSEQ multiplex PCR, and its TCRdb copy is limited to in-frame clones, with some not included. The sample shows about 38,000 clones, around 84% of them seen only once. What was sequenced was peripheral blood. The receptors were gathered from a man in his sixties with COVID-19, enrolled during active disease.

The chain recombines TRBV19 with TRBJ2-7, with D perhaps matching TRBD1 (6 bases). From germline, CDR1 is LNHDA and CDR2 SQIVND (reference sequence). V lost 3 bases to trimming and J lost 2 bases, with 8 bases between them. This CDR3 is built from 13 residues. The CDR3 region is CASSIGQPYEQYF. The CDR3 DNA is TGTGCCAGTAGTATCGGACAGCCCTACGAGCAGTACTTC.

This clone was found a few times. The chain uses TRBV6-1 and TRBJ2-5, with D possibly being TRBD2 (5 bases). Looked up from germline, CDR1 is MNHNS and CDR2 is SASEGT. This CDR3 spans 15 amino acids. With 3 bases removed from V and 3 bases from J, the gap between germline ends came to 14 bases. CDR3 residues: CASSDAARGKETQYF. In nucleotides, the CDR3 is TGTGCCAGCAGTGATGCTGCTCGGGGAAAAGAGACCCAGTACTTC.

The chain combines TRBV5-1 with TRBJ1-3, with D perhaps TRBD1 (5 bases). This CDR3 contains 16 residues. The germline V gene encodes CDR1 SGHRS and CDR2 YFSETQ. Trimming pared 0 bases from V and 0 bases from J, leaving 10 bases between. CDR3 sequence: CASSLGRVDSGNTIYF. CDR3 DNA sequence: TGCGCCAGCAGCTTGGGCAGGGTCGACTCTGGAAACACCATATATTTT. The whole variable domain, filled in from reference TRBV5-1 and TRBJ1-3, reads KAGVTQTPRYLIKTRGQQVTLSCSPISGHRSVSWYQQTPGQGLQFLFEYFSETQRNKGNFPGRFSGRQFSNSRSEMNVSTLELGDSALYLCASSLGRVDSGNTIYFGEGSWLTVV.

This sequence joins TRBV5-8 and TRBJ1-5; 8 bases match TRBD1. V gave up 8 bases and J gave up 2 bases; unmatched junction bases: 6. CDR3 length equals 14 residues. Germline-derived CDR1 and CDR2 are SGHTS and YDEGEE. CDR3 nucleotide sequence: TGTGCCAGTTCGGACAGGGTGGGCAATCAGCCCCAGCATTTT. It encodes CASSDRVGNQPQHF.

The chain employs TRBV4-1 and TRBJ2-7, with D perhaps TRBD1 (6 bases). The germline V gene encodes CDR1 MGHRA and CDR2 YSYEKL. Trimming took off 3 bases at V and 1 base at J, with 13 bases between the two ends. This CDR3 region has 15 residues. CDR3 region: CASSHPVDRSYEQYF. The CDR3 DNA sequence: TGCGCCAGCAGCCATCCAGTAGACAGGTCCTACGAGCAGTACTTC.

The chain joins TRBV10-1 to TRBJ1-2, with unresolved D. Trimming left V 6 bases short and J 8 bases short, with 13 bases between. This CDR3 spans 12 amino acids. Germline-derived CDR1 and CDR2 are WNHNN and SYGVQD (reference sequence). The CDR3 bases are TGCGCCAGCAGCGACACCGCCCGGGGCTACACCTTC. Translated, it gives CASSDTARGYTF.

This clone was recorded only once. The chain carries TRBV5-1 and TRBJ1-2, with D tentatively TRBD1 (6 bases). CDR1 is SGHRS and CDR2 is YFSETQ in the germline V gene. The ends were cut back, 4 bases at V and 4 bases at J, with 14 bases in the middle. The CDR3 length is 14 residues. This CDR3 is CASSLVRGTYGYTF. In DNA form, the CDR3 reads TGCGCCAGCAGCCTCGTCAGGGGTACCTATGGCTACACCTTC.

The chain employs TRBV7-2 and TRBJ2-2; D uncertain. Trimming pared 4 bases from V and 4 bases from J, leaving 7 bases between. Germline V gene data show CDR1 as SGHTA and CDR2 as FQGNSA. This CDR3 is 13 amino acids long. CDR3 amino acids: CASSSYSTGELFF. The CDR3 nucleotides read TGTGCCAGCAGCTCATACTCCACCGGGGAGCTGTTTTTT.

CDR3 residues: CASSQRFGDTIYF. In nucleotides, the CDR3 is TGTGCCAGCAGCCAAAGGTTCGGAGACACCATATATTTT. This chain joins TRBV3-1 (or the pseudogene TRBV3-2) and TRBJ1-3; D gene unclear. V was clipped by 2 bases and J by 8 bases, with 10 bases between them. This CDR3 has 13 residues. Per germline, CDR1 LGHDT and CDR2 YNNKEL (reference sequence).

The V and J genes are TRBV5-1 and TRBJ1-1; 9 nucleotides align to TRBD1. The germline V gene encodes CDR1 SGHRS and CDR2 YFSETQ. With 4 bases clipped from V and 5 bases from J, the junction kept 6 bases outside the gene matches. This CDR3 spans 14 amino acids. CDR3 amino acids: CASSRNRGRTEAFF. CDR3 sequence (DNA): TGCGCCAGCAGCCGAAACAGGGGGCGGACTGAAGCTTTCTTT. Complete variable domain (other parts from reference TRBV5-1 and TRBJ1-1): KAGVTQTPRYLIKTRGQQVTLSCSPISGHRSVSWYQQTPGQGLQFLFEYFSETQRNKGNFPGRFSGRQFSNSRSEMNVSTLELGDSALYLCASSRNRGRTEAFFGQGTRLTVV.

V and J are TRBV12-3 or TRBV12-4 and TRBJ1-1; D not certain. The CDR3 totals 13 residues. V lost 6 bases and J lost 0, with 8 bases in between. CDR3 region: CASSLGLNTEAFF. The CDR3 DNA sequence: TGTGCCAGCAGCTTGGGCCTGAACACTGAAGCTTTCTTT.

The CDR3 sequence: CATSREGGYNEQFF. The CDR3 DNA sequence: TGTGCCACCTCGCGGGAGGGGGGCTACAATGAGCAGTTCTTC. The chain joins TRBV2 to TRBJ2-1; the match to TRBD2 covers 9 bases. Losses at the gene ends were 10 bases for V and 3 bases for J; bases not matched to a gene: 7. There are 14 residues in the CDR3. Germline assignment: CDR1 SNHLY and CDR2 FYNNEI.

Comment on this clone: Sequence at one end of the junction differs from germline and may be a read error. This chain joins TRBV2 and TRBJ2-3; 9 nucleotides align to TRBD2. Germline CDR1 reads SNHLY; CDR2 reads FYNNEI. This CDR3 is 15 amino acids long. As DNA, the CDR3 is TGTGCCAGCAGAGAAGGCGGGAGGGCCCTAGATACGCAGTATTTT. Protein product: CASREGGRALDTQYF. The full variable domain, its missing parts supplied by reference TRBV2 and TRBJ2-3, is EPEVTQTPSHQVTQMGQEVILRCVPISNHLYFYWYRQILGQKVEFLVSFYNNEISEKSEIFDDQFSVERPDGSNFTLKIRSTKLEDSAMYFCASREGGRALDTQYFGPGTRLTVL.

This clone has just one count. V usage is TRBV19 and J usage is TRBJ2-1; the match to TRBD2 covers 14 bases. The V gene's germline CDR1 is LNHDA and CDR2 SQIVND (reference sequence). Trimming removed 6 bases from V and 7 bases from J; junction bases left unmatched: 8. The CDR3 covers 16 residues. The CDR3 region has the DNA TGTGCCAGTAGCCCTAGGGGGACTAGCGGGGGAAATGAGCAGTTCTTC. It yields the protein CASSPRGTSGGNEQFF.

The chain links TRBV5-1 to TRBJ1-4; possible D gene TRBD1, 5 bases. Deletions cut 3 bases from V and 8 bases from J, with 11 bases between. In germline, CDR1 is SGHRS, CDR2 YFSETQ. CDR3 length: 13 residues. The CDR3 DNA is TGCGCCAGCAGCTCGGAGGGACGGGAAAAACTGTTTTTT. Amino acids: CASSSEGREKLFF.

This chain links TRBV2 with TRBJ2-7; TRBD2 agrees at 7 bases. Germline V gene data show CDR1 as SNHLY and CDR2 as FYNNEI. CDR3 length: 14 residues. Losses at the gene ends were 3 bases for V and 2 bases for J; bases not matched to a gene: 4. Here the CDR3 DNA reads TGTGCCAGCAGTGAGGGGGAGGGCCCCTACGAGCAGTACTTC. It translates to CASSEGEGPYEQYF.

This rearrangement joins TRBV7-3 to TRBJ1-1, with 11 bases identical to TRBD1. Germline-derived CDR1 and CDR2 are SGHTA and FQGTGA. This CDR3 is built from 13 residues. The V segment lost 5 bases and the J segment 11 bases; nucleotides outside the gene matches: 7. CDR3 amino acids: CASSAGQGARAFF. In DNA form, the CDR3 reads TGTGCCAGCAGCGCCGGACAGGGGGCACGGGCTTTCTTT.

V is TRBV6-4 and J is TRBJ2-7; tentatively, D is TRBD1 (5 bases). Germline values: CDR1 MRHNA, CDR2 SNTAGT. The CDR3 has 16 amino acids. The V end lost 2 bases, the J end lost 0 bases, and 14 bases lay between the germline ends. The CDR3 sequence is CASSDIDSPASYEQYF. In nucleotides, the CDR3 is TGTGCCAGCAGTGACATAGACAGCCCGGCCTCCTACGAGCAGTACTTC.

The chain links TRBV15 to TRBJ1-2; no clear D. V dropped 3 bases and J dropped 0 bases, with 14 bases sitting between them. CDR1 is LNHNV, CDR2 YYDKDF, per germline (reference sequence). CDR3 size: 16 residues. In nucleotides, the CDR3 is TGTGCCACCAGCAGGACGAGCGAAGTAGCTAACTATGGCTACACCTTC. It yields the protein CATSRTSEVANYGYTF.

The chain recombines TRBV4-3 with TRBJ1-5; D is undetermined. CDR3 length: 15 amino acids. V was trimmed by 0 bases and J by 5 bases, leaving 11 bases between them. Germline V gene data show CDR1 as LGHNA and CDR2 as YSLEER. CDR3 sequence (DNA): TGCGCCAGCAGCCAAGATTACCGGTCGTATCAGCCCCAGCATTTT. Its translation is CASSQDYRSYQPQHF.

The V call is TRBV30, the J call TRBJ2-2; 7 bases agree with TRBD1. Unmatched junction bases numbered 5, after V lost 4 bases and J lost 6 bases. The CDR3 is made up of 13 amino acids. Germline V gene lookup returns CDR1 GTSNPN and CDR2 SVGIG (reference sequence). In DNA form, the CDR3 reads TGTGCCTGGAATACAGGGGCGGCCGGGGAGCTGTTTTTT. The encoded protein is CAWNTGAAGELFF. Supplemented by reference TRBV30 and TRBJ2-2, the full variable domain reads SQTIHQWPATLVQPVGSPLSLECTVEGTSNPNLYWYRQAAGRGLQLLFYSVGIGQISSEVPQNLSASRPQDRQFILSSKKLLLSDSGFYLCAWNTGAAGELFFGEGSRLTVL.

This chain joins TRBV2 and TRBJ2-7; TRBD1 matches 11 bases. The germline V gene has CDR1 SNHLY and CDR2 FYNNEI. This CDR3 has 13 amino acids. The ends lost 5 bases at V and 4 bases at J; junction bases unmatched: 1. The CDR3 protein is CASSRDRGYEQYF. DNA for the CDR3: TGTGCCAGCAGTCGGGACAGGGGGTACGAGCAGTACTTC.

This chain links TRBV28 with TRBJ2-3; D is unclear. The length of the CDR3 is 14 residues. Germline CDR1 is MDHEN and CDR2 is SYDVKM. The V gene lost 5 bases and the J gene lost 2 bases, with 11 bases spanning the gap. The CDR3 loop is CASSISYYTDTQYF. The CDR3 nucleotides read TGTGCCAGCAGTATCAGCTACTACACAGATACGCAGTATTTT.

This clone was observed a single time. This sample includes further DNA sequences coding for the same CDR3. CDR3 protein: CASSLASSAGELFF. Here the CDR3 DNA reads TGTGCCAGCAGCTTAGCCTCCTCCGCGGGGGAGCTGTTTTTT. The chain joins TRBV7-3 to TRBJ2-2, with unresolved D. The CDR3 extends over 14 amino acids. CDR1 is SGHTA, CDR2 FQGTGA, per germline. V lost 2 bases to trimming and J lost 8 bases, with 12 bases between them.

V is TRBV5-5 and J is TRBJ1-1; 7 bases map to TRBD1. Trimming cost V 5 bases and J 5 bases; bases outside gene matches: 3. The CDR3 contains 12 residues. Germline V CDR1 and CDR2: SGHKS, YYEKEE (reference sequence). CDR3 nucleotide sequence: TGTGCCAGCAGTACAGGGGTGACTGAAGCTTTCTTT. Translation gives CASSTGVTEAFF. The full variable domain, completed using reference TRBV5-5 and TRBJ1-1, is DAGVTQSPTHLIKTRGQQVTLRCSPISGHKSVSWYQQVLGQGPQFIFQYYEKEERGRGNFPDRFSARQFPNYSSELNVNALLLGDSALYLCASSTGVTEAFFGQGTRLTVV.

V is TRBV11-2 and J is TRBJ2-3, with D tentatively TRBD2 (6 bases). The germline V gene has CDR1 SGHAT and CDR2 FQNNGV. There are 14 residues in the CDR3. With 3 bases removed from V and 4 bases from J, the gap between germline ends came to 11 bases. CDR3 sequence: CASSFGGKADTQYF. The DNA of the CDR3 is TGTGCCAGCAGCTTCGGGGGTAAGGCAGATACGCAGTATTTT.

The genes are TRBV20-1 and TRBJ1-2; D ambiguous. The CDR3 spans 11 residues. The ends were cut back, 5 bases at V and 7 bases at J, with 11 bases in the middle. Per germline, CDR1 DFQATT and CDR2 SNEGSKA (reference sequence). The CDR3: CSAPIPGGYTF. DNA for the CDR3: TGCAGTGCTCCCATTCCCGGTGGCTACACCTTC.

The chain is built from TRBV7-9 and TRBJ2-2; TRBD1 matches 7 bases. Germline CDR1 reads SEHNR; CDR2 reads FQNEAQ (reference sequence). Germline trimming cut 5 bases from V and 6 bases from J; bases unmatched to any gene: 9. CDR3 length equals 15 residues. Written as DNA, the CDR3 is TGTGCCAGCAGCCTAACGTCCACAGGGGCCGGGGAGCTGTTTTTT. It translates to CASSLTSTGAGELFF.

The chain employs TRBV14 and TRBJ1-4; D is possibly TRBD1 (6 bases). The V gene's germline CDR1 is SGHDN and CDR2 FVKESK. Trimming cost V 4 bases and J 7 bases, with 16 bases left between them. The CDR3 runs to 15 residues. The CDR3 DNA reads TGTGCCAGCAGCCGTCTGCAGGGGACACTTGAAAAACTGTTTTTT. Its protein product is CASSRLQGTLEKLFF. The whole variable domain, filled in from reference TRBV14 and TRBJ1-4, reads EAGVTQFPSHSVIEKGQTVTLRCDPISGHDNLYWYRRVMGKEIKFLLHFVKESKQDESGMPNNRFLAERTGGTYSTLKVQPAELEDSGVYFCASSRLQGTLEKLFFGSGTQLSVL.

The chain recombines TRBV10-3 with TRBJ2-7, with no clear D. With 10 bases removed from V and 0 bases from J, the gap between germline ends came to 10 bases. The germline CDR1 and CDR2 sequences are ENHRY and SYGVKD. This CDR3 has 12 amino acids. This CDR3 reads CATGSSSYEQYF. CDR3 bases: TGTGCCACCGGATCTAGCTCCTACGAGCAGTACTTC.

The genes are TRBV5-1 and TRBJ2-2; tentative D call: TRBD1 (5 bases). The germline V gene has CDR1 SGHRS and CDR2 YFSETQ. The CDR3 length is 16 residues. Trimming pared 6 bases from V and 1 base from J, leaving 16 bases between. The CDR3 protein is CASTFGHTRNTGELFF. Written as DNA, the CDR3 is TGCGCCAGCACTTTCGGACATACGAGGAACACCGGGGAGCTGTTTTTT. Looking up the rest from reference TRBV5-1 and TRBJ2-2 gives the full variable domain: KAGVTQTPRYLIKTRGQQVTLSCSPISGHRSVSWYQQTPGQGLQFLFEYFSETQRNKGNFPGRFSGRQFSNSRSEMNVSTLELGDSALYLCASTFGHTRNTGELFFGEGSRLTVL.

The V gene is TRBV3-1 (or the pseudogene TRBV3-2), the J gene TRBJ1-1; unclear D gene. Looked up from germline, CDR1 is LGHDT and CDR2 is YNNKEL (reference sequence). V was shortened by 4 bases and J by 3 bases, with 12 bases between the two germline ends. The CDR3 runs to 14 residues. For the CDR3, the DNA is TGTGCCAGCAGCCCAAAGACTACTTACACTGAAGCTTTCTTT. This gives the protein CASSPKTTYTEAFF.